The 32 T cell receptor beta chains listed next were all sequenced from one sample in a study of OX40 agonist ivuxolimab in advanced cancers. Here immunoSEQ multiplex PCR was the method, and the copy in TCRdb shows in-frame clones only, minus some. The sample lists 70,000 to 80,000 clones, around 90% seen once, with under 1.5% in the top ten. This specimen was CD4+ or CD8+ T cells sorted from blood, taken in a trial of the OX40 agonist ivuxolimab. These receptors came from an adult with an advanced solid tumor such as melanoma, head and neck, liver or kidney cancer.

This clone was counted a single time. The J gene is TRBJ1-6, the V gene TRBV25-1, with D unclear. Per germline, CDR1 MGHDK and CDR2 SYGVNS. The length of the CDR3 is 11 residues. Trimming removed 8 bases from V and 8 bases from J, with 7 bases in between. The CDR3 loop is CASLSHSPLHF. The CDR3, as DNA: TGTGCCAGCCTCTCTCATTCACCCCTCCACTTT. Using reference TRBV25-1 and TRBJ1-6 for the parts outside the CDR3, the full variable domain is EADIYQTPRYLVIGTGKKITLECSQTMGHDKMYWYQQDPGMELHLIHYSYGVNSTEKGDLSSESTVSRIRTEHFPLTLESARPSHTSQYLCASLSHSPLHFGNGTRLTVT.

The chain combines TRBV7-2 with TRBJ1-2; D is ambiguous. The CDR3 totals 15 residues. V gave up 2 bases and J gave up 8 bases, with 18 bases separating them. Germline loops: CDR1 SGHTA, CDR2 FQGNSA. The CDR3 loop reads CASSLRRSFSGGYTF. DNA for the CDR3: TGTGCCAGCAGCTTAAGGCGGAGTTTCTCTGGAGGCTACACCTTC.

The DNA of the CDR3 is TGTGCCAGCAGCGAGGGACTAGCGGGGATGGAGACCCAGTACTTC. It specifies CASSEGLAGMETQYF. V usage is TRBV21-1 and J usage is TRBJ2-5; the DNA was not used to check the table's D call, TRBD2. TRBV21-1 is listed as a pseudogene. This CDR3 spans 15 amino acids.

The rearrangement joins TRBV5-4 to TRBJ2-2; possibly TRBD1 or TRBD2 for D (5 bases each). This CDR3 spans 14 amino acids. Germline CDR1 and CDR2: SGHNT and YYREEE (reference sequence). The V and J ends lost 1 base and 7 bases respectively, with 11 bases between them. The CDR3 spells CASSLLLGVGELFF. The DNA of the CDR3 is TGTGCCAGCAGCTTGTTACTGGGGGTCGGGGAGCTGTTTTTT. Combining the CDR3 with reference TRBV5-4 and TRBJ2-2 gives the whole variable domain ETGVTQSPTHLIKTRGQQVTLRCSSQSGHNTVSWYQQALGQGPQFIFQYYREEENGRGNFPPRFSGLQFPNYSSELNVNALELDDSALYLCASSLLLGVGELFFGEGSRLTVL.

The rearrangement joins TRBV5-6 to TRBJ2-1; D unclear. Germline V gene lookup returns CDR1 SGHDT and CDR2 YYEEEE. The CDR3 has 14 amino acids. V lost 3 bases and J 3 bases, leaving 10 bases between the germline ends. CDR3 bases: TGTGCCAGCAGCTATCTGACGGACTACAATGAGCAGTTCTTC. Translation gives CASSYLTDYNEQFF. Combining the CDR3 with reference TRBV5-6 and TRBJ2-1 gives the whole variable domain DAGVTQSPTHLIKTRGQQVTLRCSPKSGHDTVSWYQQALGQGPQFIFQYYEEEERQRGNFPDRFSGHQFPNYSSELNVNALLLGDSALYLCASSYLTDYNEQFFGPGTRLTVL.

CDR3 in DNA: TGTGCCAGCAGCTTGGCCGGGACAGGGACCTACGAGCAGTACTTC. Translating it yields CASSLAGTGTYEQYF. This sequence joins TRBV5-4 and TRBJ2-7, with TRBD1 identical over 9 bases. Germline CDR1 reads SGHNT; CDR2 reads YYREEE (reference sequence). V lost 0 bases, J lost 2 bases, and 3 bases stayed unmatched. The CDR3 is 15 residues long.

The chain combines TRBV6-4 with TRBJ1-3; D uncertain. The CDR3 sequence is 13 residues long. The V end was cut by 5 bases, the J end by 0 bases, with 5 bases between. Germline V gene data show CDR1 as MRHNA and CDR2 as SNTAGT. The CDR3 sequence is CASSKDSGNTIYF. The CDR3 DNA reads TGTGCCAGCAGTAAAGACTCTGGAAACACCATATATTTT.

This chain uses TRBV5-4 with TRBJ2-5; no firm D call. The CDR3 loop spans 12 amino acids. Germline V gene lookup returns CDR1 SGHNT and CDR2 YYREEE (reference sequence). V lost 4 bases, J lost 4 bases, and 8 bases lay in between. CDR3 protein: CASSAQTETQYF. As DNA, the CDR3 is TGTGCCAGCAGCGCACAGACAGAGACCCAGTACTTC.

This chain connects TRBV5-1 to TRBJ2-1; perhaps D is TRBD1 or TRBD2 (5 bases each). This CDR3 is built from 15 residues. Germline lookup yields CDR1 SGHRS and CDR2 YFSETQ. The V gene lost 4 bases and the J gene lost 4 bases, with 15 bases spanning the gap. CDR3: CASSPGGTEYNEQFF. In DNA, the CDR3 is TGCGCCAGCAGCCCGGGTGGGACGGAATACAATGAGCAGTTCTTC.

The chain couples TRBV10-3 to TRBJ2-5; D may correspond to TRBD1 or TRBD2 (5 bases each). CDR1 is ENHRY, CDR2 SYGVKD, per germline. V was trimmed by 6 bases and J by 5 bases, leaving 13 bases between them. The CDR3 length is 13 residues. The CDR3 sequence is CAIRGTLGETQYF. The CDR3 DNA follows: TGTGCCATCAGAGGGACCCTGGGGGAGACCCAGTACTTC.

The genes are TRBV5-4 and TRBJ2-7; 11 bases are a match to TRBD2. From germline, CDR1 is SGHNT and CDR2 YYREEE (reference sequence). V was pared by 4 bases and J by 2 bases, with 8 bases of the junction left unmatched. The CDR3 loop spans 16 amino acids. CDR3: CASSPGLAELPYEQYF. The CDR3 coding sequence is TGTGCCAGCAGCCCGGGACTAGCGGAACTGCCCTACGAGCAGTACTTC. Filled out from reference TRBV5-4 and TRBJ2-7, the complete variable domain reads ETGVTQSPTHLIKTRGQQVTLRCSSQSGHNTVSWYQQALGQGPQFIFQYYREEENGRGNFPPRFSGLQFPNYSSELNVNALELDDSALYLCASSPGLAELPYEQYFGPGTRLTVT.

V is TRBV19 and J is TRBJ2-4; 10 bases fit TRBD1. With 1 base clipped from V and 6 bases from J, the junction kept 9 bases outside the gene matches. The germline V gene encodes CDR1 LNHDA and CDR2 SQIVND (reference sequence). CDR3 length: 17 residues. The CDR3 loop is CASSIGSGTGDANIQYF. DNA for the CDR3: TGTGCCAGTAGTATAGGGAGCGGGACAGGGGATGCAAACATTCAGTACTTC.

This chain uses TRBV5-1 with TRBJ2-6; D is undetermined. CDR1 is SGHRS, CDR2 YFSETQ, per germline. V gave up 4 bases and J gave up 1 base, with 9 bases separating them. The CDR3 is 15 residues long. The DNA of the CDR3 is TGCGCCAGCAGCGACGGGCTGTCTGGGGCCAACGTCCTGACTTTC. It specifies CASSDGLSGANVLTF.

The rearrangement uses TRBV30 and TRBJ1-1, with 9 bases fitting TRBD1. CDR3 length: 15 amino acids. The trim removed 5 bases at V and 5 bases at J, leaving 12 bases unmatched. The germline CDR1 and CDR2 sequences are GTSNPN and SVGIG (reference sequence). The CDR3 here is CAWEQGAASRTEAFF. The CDR3 DNA reads TGTGCCTGGGAACAGGGGGCGGCTTCTCGTACTGAAGCTTTCTTT.

This clone was seen just once. The chain joins TRBV28 to TRBJ1-3; D remains unclear. The CDR3 runs 12 residues. Per germline, CDR1 MDHEN and CDR2 SYDVKM. V gave up 3 bases and J gave up 4 bases, with 4 bases separating them. Here the CDR3 DNA reads TGTGCCAGCAGTTTCAACGGAAACACCATATATTTT. This sequence encodes CASSFNGNTIYF. The whole variable domain, filled in from reference TRBV28 and TRBJ1-3, reads DVKVTQSSRYLVKRTGEKVFLECVQDMDHENMFWYRQDPGLGLRLIYFSYDVKMKEKGDIPEGYSVSREKKERFSLILESASTNQTSMYLCASSFNGNTIYFGEGSWLTVV.

CDR3 nucleotide sequence: TGTGCCAGCGGGACGGCTACCTACGAGCAGTACTTC. Protein sequence: CASGTATYEQYF. V and J are TRBV2 and TRBJ2-7; D tentatively fits TRBD1 or TRBD2 (5 bases each). Germline CDR1 reads SNHLY; CDR2 reads FYNNEI. The CDR3 spans 12 residues. V dropped 8 bases and J dropped 2 bases, with 10 bases sitting between them.

V is TRBV15 and J is TRBJ1-2; weak D call: TRBD1 (5 bases). The germline V and J ends were trimmed by 1 base and 0 bases, with 9 bases remaining between them. Germline loops: CDR1 LNHNV, CDR2 YYDKDF (reference sequence). The CDR3 is 15 residues long. DNA for the CDR3: TGTGCCACCAGCAGAGGACAGATTTCTAACTATGGCTACACCTTC. Translated: CATSRGQISNYGYTF.

This rearrangement joins TRBV15 to TRBJ2-1, with a possible D match to TRBD2 (6 bases). Germline V gene lookup returns CDR1 LNHNV and CDR2 YYDKDF (reference sequence). The CDR3 extends over 11 amino acids. Trimming left V 2 bases short and J 10 bases short, with 6 bases between. The CDR3 reads CATSRSGEQFF. The CDR3 DNA is TGTGCCACCAGCAGAAGCGGGGAGCAGTTCTTC.

This chain connects TRBV7-8 to TRBJ1-4, with 9 bases identical to TRBD1. This CDR3 is built from 14 residues. The trim removed 6 bases at V and 7 bases at J, leaving 6 bases unmatched. Germline V gene sequence: CDR1 SGHVS, CDR2 FQNEAQ. The CDR3 here is CASRGQGGIEKLFF. In DNA form, the CDR3 reads TGTGCCAGCAGGGGACAGGGTGGGATTGAAAAACTGTTTTTT.

The rearrangement links TRBV11-2 to TRBJ2-2; a weak D match, TRBD1 (6 bases). This CDR3 contains 14 residues. Germline V gives CDR1 SGHAT, CDR2 FQNNGV. Trimming stripped 6 bases from V and 4 bases from J, with 12 bases between. Written as DNA, the CDR3 is TGTGCCAGCAGTCCAGGGGCGGGCACCGGGGAGCTGTTTTTT. Protein sequence: CASSPGAGTGELFF.

Here the CDR3 reads CASSLGKGQLITDTQYF. CDR3 nucleotide sequence: TGTGCCAGCAGCTTAGGGAAGGGACAATTAATCACAGATACGCAGTATTTT. The V and J genes are TRBV7-9 and TRBJ2-3, with D perhaps matching TRBD1 (6 bases). Trimming cost V 1 base and J 2 bases, with 16 bases left between them. CDR3 size: 17 residues. Germline loops: CDR1 SEHNR, CDR2 FQNEAQ (reference sequence).

V usage is TRBV11-2 and J usage is TRBJ2-7; TRBD1 might be the D (6 bases). V was pared by 4 bases and J by 5 bases, with 9 bases between. Germline CDR1 SGHAT, CDR2 FQNNGV. The CDR3 extends over 12 amino acids. CDR3 nucleotides: TGTGCCAGCAGCTCTTGGACAGACGAGCAGTACTTC. This sequence encodes CASSSWTDEQYF.

J is TRBJ2-5 and V is TRBV15; 7 positions agree with TRBD1. The end of the DNA aligns better with TRBJ2-7, so the J call may be wrong. CDR3 length: 15 residues. CDR1 is LNHNV, CDR2 YYDKDF, per germline (reference sequence). The CDR3 region has the DNA TGTGCCACCAGCATAGGGACAGACAATAGGTACGAGCAGTACTTC. It yields the protein CATSIGTDNRYEQYF.

This clone appeared once. This rearrangement joins TRBV18 to TRBJ2-1, with TRBD2 matching 11 bases. The CDR3 is made up of 15 amino acids. V lost 2 bases to trimming and J lost 9 bases; unmatched junction nucleotides: 6. Germline V CDR1 and CDR2: KGHSH, LQKENI. The CDR3 DNA follows: TGTGCCAGCTCACCAGTTAGCGGGAGGGCCGGTGAGCAGTTCTTC. Amino acid sequence: CASSPVSGRAGEQFF.

Written as DNA, the CDR3 is TGCGCCAGCAGCCTGGGACACCAAAGAGGGAATGAGCAGTTCTTC. As protein: CASSLGHQRGNEQFF. This rearrangement joins TRBV5-1 to TRBJ2-1, with a possible D match to TRBD1 (6 bases). The CDR3 consists of 15 residues. Germline V gives CDR1 SGHRS, CDR2 YFSETQ. V was cut by 4 bases and J by 7 bases, with 18 bases left in between. The variable domain in full, completed from reference TRBV5-1 and TRBJ2-1, reads KAGVTQTPRYLIKTRGQQVTLSCSPISGHRSVSWYQQTPGQGLQFLFEYFSETQRNKGNFPGRFSGRQFSNSRSEMNVSTLELGDSALYLCASSLGHQRGNEQFFGPGTRLTVL.

The V gene is TRBV27, the J gene TRBJ2-7; the match to TRBD1 covers 8 bases. Germline CDR1 MNHEY, CDR2 SMNVEV (reference sequence). The CDR3 runs 15 residues. The V gene end was trimmed by 5 bases and the J gene end by 1 base; junction bases not matched to a gene: 7. The CDR3 protein is CASSRQGQASYEQYF. Written as DNA, the CDR3 is TGTGCCAGCAGTCGCCAGGGACAGGCGTCCTACGAGCAGTACTTC.

The CDR3 DNA is TGTGCCAGCAGCTGGGGCGGGACAGGGGCCCAAGAGACCCAGTACTTC. Its translation: CASSWGGTGAQETQYF. This chain connects TRBV5-4 to TRBJ2-5; 10 nucleotides match TRBD1. J lost 1 base, V lost 3 bases, and 6 bases had no gene match. The CDR3 is 16 amino acids. CDR1 SGHNT and CDR2 YYREEE come from the germline V gene (reference sequence).

The J gene is TRBJ2-7, the V gene TRBV7-2; no clear D gene. V lost 8 bases and J 7 bases, leaving 18 bases between the germline ends. The CDR3 sequence is 13 residues long. The germline CDR1 and CDR2 sequences are SGHTA and FQGNSA. CDR3 residues: CASAETHFGEQYF. In DNA, the CDR3 is TGTGCCAGCGCCGAGACTCACTTTGGGGAGCAGTACTTC.

The chain links TRBV19 to TRBJ1-1, with 7 nucleotides matching TRBD1. Germline V CDR1 and CDR2: LNHDA, SQIVND (reference sequence). This CDR3 is built from 17 residues. V lost 3 bases to trimming and J lost 3 bases; unmatched junction nucleotides: 13. CDR3: CASSIEGGGTSHTEAFF. CDR3 nucleotide sequence: TGTGCCAGTAGTATTGAAGGGGGCGGAACTAGTCACACTGAAGCTTTCTTT.

The table lists this clone with a count of one. The rearrangement links TRBV13 to TRBJ2-1; D unclear. Germline loops: CDR1 PRHDT, CDR2 FYEKMQ (reference sequence). V lost 4 bases and J lost 4, with 17 bases in between. The CDR3 sequence is 16 residues long. This CDR3 reads CASSSRTRLLYNEQFF. The CDR3 DNA is TGTGCCAGCAGCTCCCGGACCCGCCTGCTTTACAATGAGCAGTTCTTC. The variable domain in full, completed from reference TRBV13 and TRBJ2-1, reads AAGVIQSPRHLIKEKRETATLKCYPIPRHDTVYWYQQGPGQDPQFLISFYEKMQSDKGSIPDRFSAQQFSDYHSELNMSSLELGDSALYFCASSSRTRLLYNEQFFGPGTRLTVL.

V gene TRBV19 combines with J gene TRBJ2-3; a possible D gene is TRBD2 (7 bases). CDR1 is LNHDA and CDR2 is SQIVND in the germline V gene (reference sequence). The V end lost 6 bases, the J end lost 4 bases, and 20 bases lay between the germline ends. The CDR3 consists of 16 residues. The CDR3 protein is CASRELGGARADTQYF. CDR3 bases: TGTGCCAGTAGAGAGCTGGGGGGGGCGCGCGCAGATACGCAGTATTTT.

The chain couples TRBV2 to TRBJ2-7; D could derive from TRBD1 or TRBD2 (7 bases each). Trimming pared 4 bases from V and 5 bases from J, leaving 18 bases between. Germline V CDR1 and CDR2: SNHLY, FYNNEI. This CDR3 contains 15 residues. This CDR3 reads CASSGRRQGGNEQYF. DNA of the CDR3: TGTGCCAGCAGTGGTCGAAGGCAGGGGGGGAACGAGCAGTACTTC.